Presented here are 17 T cell receptor beta chains from one specimen sequenced in a study of blood T cell repertoires in COVID-19. The assay was immunoSEQ multiplex PCR, and TCRdb's table has in-frame clones only and misses some. The repertoire holds about 130,000 clones, with roughly three quarters as singletons. Sequencing input: peripheral blood. Every receptor here comes from a woman in her 70s with acute or convalescent COVID-19.

The chain uses TRBV19 and TRBJ1-4; 10 bases are shared with TRBD1. CDR1 and CDR2 (germline): LNHDA, SQIVND (reference sequence). V lost 6 bases, J lost 1 base, and 8 bases stayed unmatched. The CDR3 runs to 17 residues. The CDR3 here is CASRGRTGGRTNEKLFF. CDR3 DNA sequence: TGTGCCAGTAGAGGAAGGACAGGGGGAAGAACTAATGAAAAACTGTTTTTT.

A few counts support this clone. A much larger clone is a single base away; this may be a read error. The chain joins TRBV10-3 to TRBJ1-1, with a possible D match to TRBD1 (6 bases). The CDR3 extends over 15 amino acids. Germline CDR1 reads ENHRY; CDR2 reads SYGVKD. The ends were cut back, 2 bases at V and 3 bases at J, with 13 bases in the middle. The CDR3 sequence is CAISERGAGDTEAFF. The CDR3 nucleotides read TGTGCCATCAGTGAGCGGGGGGCGGGGGACACTGAAGCTTTCTTT.

The chain joins TRBV5-4 to TRBJ2-3; 7 bases are shared with TRBD1. The J segment lost 2 bases and the V segment lost 3 bases, leaving 6 bases of the junction unmatched. This CDR3 region has 15 residues. Germline V gives CDR1 SGHNT, CDR2 YYREEE (reference sequence). CDR3 region: CASSSGQRITDTQYF. In nucleotides, the CDR3 is TGTGCCAGCAGCTCGGGACAGCGGATCACAGATACGCAGTATTTT.

The chain has TRBV7-9 and TRBJ2-5; D is perhaps TRBD2 (6 bases). Between the trimmed V and J ends, which lost 4 bases and 2 bases, there was a span of 14 bases. In germline, CDR1 is SEHNR, CDR2 FQNEAQ (reference sequence). The CDR3 has 15 amino acids. DNA of the CDR3: TGTGCCAGCAGCTCCGGGGACTTTCCTCAAGAGACCCAGTACTTC. Translated: CASSSGDFPQETQYF.

The chain links TRBV6-5 to TRBJ2-1; D is ambiguous. With 2 bases removed from V and 5 bases from J, the gap between germline ends came to 7 bases. Germline CDR1 MNHEY, CDR2 SVGAGI. The CDR3 has 13 residues. The CDR3 nucleotides are TGTGCCAGCAGTTACCCTGGAGACAATGAGCAGTTCTTC. This sequence encodes CASSYPGDNEQFF.

The V and J genes are TRBV19 and TRBJ2-1; 8 nucleotides align to TRBD2. The J segment lost 6 bases and the V segment lost 4 bases, leaving 5 bases of the junction unmatched. Per the germline V gene, CDR1 is LNHDA and CDR2 is SQIVND (reference sequence). The CDR3 consists of 14 residues. CDR3 amino acids: CASSNLAGGNEQFF. Here the CDR3 DNA reads TGTGCCAGTAGTAACCTAGCGGGTGGCAATGAGCAGTTCTTC.

The chain recombines TRBV7-2 with TRBJ2-4; 11 bases fit TRBD2. The CDR3 is made up of 19 amino acids. Germline V lookup: CDR1 SGHTA, CDR2 FQGNSA. V shed 5 bases and J 0 bases; nucleotides not matched to a gene: 12. The CDR3 loop reads CASSPTFSGGGLAKNIQYF. The DNA for the CDR3 is TGTGCCAGCAGCCCCACCTTTAGCGGGGGGGGCCTAGCCAAAAACATTCAGTACTTC.

A remark on this clone: Other DNA sequences in this sample translate to the same CDR3. This chain links TRBV5-1 with TRBJ1-2; 8 bases align to TRBD1. The V gene's germline CDR1 is SGHRS and CDR2 YFSETQ. This CDR3 contains 15 residues. J gave up 8 bases and V 1 base, and 10 bases lay outside the gene matches. The CDR3 region is CASSLSQGAAGGYTF. CDR3 nucleotides: TGCGCCAGCAGCTTGTCGCAGGGGGCTGCGGGGGGCTACACCTTC.

The CDR3: CASSLGGQGSTDTQYF. The CDR3 DNA is TGTGCCAGCAGCTTGGGGGGACAGGGGAGTACAGATACGCAGTATTTT. This chain uses TRBV5-8 with TRBJ2-3; TRBD1 matches 10 bases. The CDR3 extends over 16 amino acids. Germline CDR1 SGHTS, CDR2 YDEGEE. Unmatched junction bases numbered 4, after V lost 0 bases and J lost 3 bases.

This clone was seen at least ten times. The V call is TRBV25-1, the J call TRBJ1-1, with 10 bases that match TRBD1. The length of the CDR3 is 16 residues. The germline CDR1 and CDR2 sequences are MGHDK and SYGVNS. The V segment lost 8 bases and the J segment 4 bases; nucleotides outside the gene matches: 13. This chain's CDR3 is CASRPPGQGRFTEAFF. CDR3 in DNA: TGTGCCAGCCGTCCTCCGGGACAGGGGAGGTTCACTGAAGCTTTCTTT.

The CDR3 here is CATGTENYEQYF. The CDR3, as DNA: TGTGCCACCGGGACAGAGAACTACGAGCAGTACTTC. The chain recombines TRBV19 with TRBJ2-7, with 7 bases that match TRBD1. Trimming cost V 10 bases and J 3 bases; bases outside gene matches: 6. CDR1 is LNHDA and CDR2 is SQIVND in the germline V gene (reference sequence). The CDR3 covers 12 residues.

The chain uses TRBV11-3 and TRBJ2-7; D unclear. The CDR3 totals 12 residues. CDR1 is SGHNT, CDR2 YENEEA, per germline. With 4 bases removed from V and 2 bases from J, the gap between germline ends came to 6 bases. CDR3 DNA sequence: TGTGCCAGCAGCTCTAGTACCTACGAGCAGTACTTC. Translation gives CASSSSTYEQYF.

This clone was detected once. The chain combines TRBV6-5 with TRBJ1-2; no firm D call. V gave up 5 bases and J gave up 3 bases, with 7 bases separating them. Germline V gene sequence: CDR1 MNHEY, CDR2 SVGAGI. This CDR3 is built from 12 residues. The CDR3 is CASSRDYYGYTF. Written as DNA, the CDR3 is TGTGCCAGCAGTCGCGACTACTATGGCTACACCTTC.

This clone turned up a few times. The J gene is TRBJ2-3, the V gene TRBV7-6; 10 nucleotides align to TRBD1. Trimming at V came to 1 base and at J to 4 bases, leaving 5 bases not matched to a gene. The CDR3 consists of 16 residues. Germline CDR1 reads SGHVS; CDR2 reads FNYEAQ. The CDR3 nucleotides read TGTGCCAGCAGCTTAGGTCCCGGACAGGGGGCAGATACGCAGTATTTT. Its translation is CASSLGPGQGADTQYF.

The chain couples TRBV30 to TRBJ2-5; D unclear. Trimming stripped 0 bases from V and 5 bases from J, with 10 bases between. Looked up from germline, CDR1 is GTSNPN and CDR2 is SVGIG (reference sequence). This CDR3 is built from 13 residues. CDR3 amino acids: CAWSVPLRETQYF. The CDR3 coding sequence is TGTGCCTGGAGTGTCCCTCTCCGGGAGACCCAGTACTTC.

The chain uses TRBV28 and TRBJ2-5, with 14 bases aligning to TRBD2. CDR1 is MDHEN and CDR2 is SYDVKM in the germline V gene. The CDR3 runs to 18 residues. The V segment lost 3 bases and the J segment 5 bases; nucleotides outside the gene matches: 11. CDR3 region: CASSFQAGTSGSLETQYF. In nucleotides, the CDR3 is TGTGCCAGCAGTTTCCAAGCCGGGACTAGCGGGAGTTTGGAGACCCAGTACTTC.

DNA for the CDR3: TGCACCAGCAGCCCCCGACAGGTGCGGGACAATGAGCAGTTCTTC. This codes for CTSSPRQVRDNEQFF. J is TRBJ2-1 and V is TRBV1; no check of the table's D call, TRBD1, against the DNA was made. TRBV1 is a listed pseudogene. The CDR3 runs to 15 residues.